One and the same sample provided the 5 T cell receptor beta chains below, sequenced in a study of blood T cell repertoires in COVID-19. The data were produced by immunoSEQ multiplex PCR, yet TCRdb's version contains in-frame clones alone and is incomplete. The repertoire has roughly 280,000 clones, around 80% of them found once; the top ten carry less than 5%. The sequencing input was peripheral blood. Receptor source: a man in his 60s with acute or convalescent COVID-19.

The chain employs TRBV29-1 and TRBJ1-1; D ambiguous. This CDR3 is built from 14 residues. Germline CDR1 and CDR2: SQVTM and ANQGSEA. V lost 5 bases, J lost 1 base, and 14 bases lay in between. This chain's CDR3 is CSVTSEGRNTEAFF. The DNA for the CDR3 is TGCAGCGTTACGTCCGAGGGTCGGAACACTGAAGCTTTCTTT.

This clone has just one count. The genes are TRBV4-2 and TRBJ2-5; the match to TRBD2 covers 9 bases. The CDR3 length is 16 residues. From germline, CDR1 is LGHNA and CDR2 YNFKEQ. Trimming at V came to 0 bases and at J to 3 bases, leaving 5 bases not matched to a gene. The CDR3 bases are TGTGCCAGCAGCCAAGAGCTAGCGGGGCCCAAAGAGACCCAGTACTTC. Translation: CASSQELAGPKETQYF.

This chain joins TRBV27 and TRBJ2-7, with D possibly matching TRBD1 (5 bases). Germline V lookup: CDR1 MNHEY, CDR2 SMNVEV (reference sequence). V lost 4 bases and J 4 bases, leaving 14 bases between the germline ends. This CDR3 contains 14 residues. The CDR3 bases are TGTGCCAGCAGTTCGCGGACAAGGGGTTACGAGCAGTACTTC. Protein product: CASSSRTRGYEQYF.

The genes are TRBV6-2 or TRBV6-3 and TRBJ1-4, with TRBD1 identical over 9 bases. Losses at the gene ends were 2 bases for V and 8 bases for J; bases not matched to a gene: 3. Germline CDR1 reads MNHEY; CDR2 reads SVGEGT. CDR3 length: 14 amino acids. The CDR3 spells CASSYDRGLEKLFF. The DNA of the CDR3 is TGTGCCAGCAGTTACGACAGGGGGTTGGAAAAACTGTTTTTT.

The chain uses TRBV3-1 (or the pseudogene TRBV3-2) and TRBJ2-7; 8 bases match TRBD2. The germline gives CDR1 LGHDT, CDR2 YNNKEL (reference sequence). With V trimmed by 4 bases and J by 0 bases, 2 bases remained unmatched. CDR3 length equals 14 residues. CDR3 sequence: CASSPGGASYEQYF. The CDR3 region has the DNA TGTGCCAGCAGCCCGGGGGGGGCCTCCTACGAGCAGTACTTC.